This T cell receptor beta chain was observed in a study of spatial heterogeneity in lung cancer. General study findings and limits: Mutation counts in tumors were tracked by counts of expanded intratumoral alpha and beta TCRs.

This clonotype is deemed medium-sized. Its antigen is not identified. The V end lost 8 bases, the J end lost 2 bases, and 20 bases lay between the germline ends. The CDR3 contains 15 residues. Germline V lookup: CDR1 GTSNPN, CDR2 SVGIG (reference sequence). Time point: sample taken at primary tumor resection. Samples came from 72 TRACERx patients with untreated early-stage lung cancer. Researchers sequenced whole RNA taken from tumor, nontumor lung or frozen PBMC without sorting. Each CDR3 protein is one row after TCRdb ran MiXCR on the 5' RACE reads. The table shows 13,000 or so distinct CDR3 sequences, with around 5.6% occurring only once.

This chain connects TRBV30 to TRBJ2-3; D not resolved. The source is a female donor with early-stage non-small cell lung cancer. Here the sequenced sample was lung tumor tissue, taken at surgery. The CDR3 DNA reads as TGTGCCCGCTCCCGGGCCGGATCTACCACAGATACGCAGTATTTT. It translates to CARSRAGSTTDTQYF.